This T cell receptor beta chain was obtained from a study of blood T cell repertoires in COVID-19 (dated by TCRdb to 2019 to 2021). About the full investigation: Samples from collaborators originated in the United States, Italy and Spain and spanned both the acute and convalescent phases of COVID-19. HLA class I and class II types, where available, came from metadata supplied by the sample provider rather than from assay-based typing. The samples were drawn from two sources: the first 160 participants of the ongoing ImmuneRACE study, and 950 to 1,500 subjects contributed by 6 global collaborators. The prospective study material was composed of cDNA or gDNA derived from T cells, B-cell-depleted T cells, or PBMCs. The repertoires were made available in a free public database intended to serve as a resource for research on the immune response to SARS-CoV-2. The dataset comprised deeply sampled blood TCRbeta repertoires from subjects exposed to, actively infected with, or recovered from COVID-19. A de-identified subject ID, COVID-19 status, age in years and sex were almost always included in the sample metadata. Paper-wide results and their limitations: Clinical and demographic metadata were provided uncurated, with the amount varying by source and participant.

Participants in the prospective study were aged roughly 18 to 95 years, lived in 20 to 30 United States geographic areas, and enrolled through a virtual design. In the prospective study, participants were assigned to cohorts based on the clinical history participants reported in a screening survey and a study questionnaire. Recovered participants in ImmuneRACE Cohort 3 were defined as having two consecutive negative NP/OP PCR tests, clearance from a healthcare professional, or resolution of symptoms. In the prospective study, mobile phlebotomists collected whole blood, serum and a nasopharyngeal or oropharyngeal swab from each participant. Participants in the prospective study had the option to provide additional blood draws and questionnaires over a roughly two-month period. Blood samples from the prospective study were shipped frozen or at room temperature prior to DNA extraction. TCRbeta CDR3 regions were amplified from genomic DNA using the immunoSEQ Assay, a bias-controlled multiplex PCR. Turning to the authors' computational methods: The number of nucleated cells in each sample was estimated by amplification of reference gene primers within the assay. Sequence reads were collapsed and filtered to measure the absolute abundance of every unique TCRbeta CDR3 rearrangement. For each sample, productive Simpson clonality was calculated as the square root of Simpson's diversity index across productive rearrangements. TCRdb carries this immuneACCESS record with in-frame sequences only. Its versions omit some clonotypes, under half of them owing to an unresolved V gene in the studies checked, with the rest unexplained. From that table come the V and J calls and clone size; the DNA was used to work out D and trimming. This sample is represented by about 480,000 clones; roughly 90% of them were singletons. Over 1.5% of the sample lies in the top ten.

As regards this clone: It lacks a known antigen. The record has no base qualities; no much larger clone is one base away.

CDR1 and CDR2, per the germline V gene, are MNHEY and SVGAGI. The cysteine opens and the phenylalanine closes a CDR3 of 14 amino acids. Solely the CDR3 DNA is kept, with 42 bases framed from the first base. Trimming takes 2 bases off V and 8 bases off J; junction bases not matched to a gene: 2. The specimen sequenced was PBMCs or T cells enriched from blood (not recorded which). The sequence was obtained from a woman between 40 and 55 years old who had recovered from COVID-19. The chain is made from TRBV6-5 and TRBJ1-6; 8 of the junction bases match TRBD1. The CDR3 reads CASSYGQGHSPLHF. The DNA is TGTGCCAGCAGTTACGGACAGGGCCATTCACCCCTCCACTTT.